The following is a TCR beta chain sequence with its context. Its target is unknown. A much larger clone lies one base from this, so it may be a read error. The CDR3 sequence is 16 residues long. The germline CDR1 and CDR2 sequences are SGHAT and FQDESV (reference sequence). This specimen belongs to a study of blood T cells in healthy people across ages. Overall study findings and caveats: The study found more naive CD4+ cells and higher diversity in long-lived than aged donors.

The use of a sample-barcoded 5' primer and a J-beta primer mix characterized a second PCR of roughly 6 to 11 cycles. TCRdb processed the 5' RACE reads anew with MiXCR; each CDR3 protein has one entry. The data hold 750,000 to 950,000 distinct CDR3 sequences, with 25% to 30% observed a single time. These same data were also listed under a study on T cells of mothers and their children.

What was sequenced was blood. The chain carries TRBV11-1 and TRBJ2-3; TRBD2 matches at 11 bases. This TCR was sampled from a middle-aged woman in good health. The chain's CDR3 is CAGSFLAGGVTDTQYF. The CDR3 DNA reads TGTGCCGGCAGCTTTCTAGCGGGGGGCGTCACAGATACGCAGTATTTT.